This passage covers 16 T cell receptor beta chains from one sample sequenced in a study of identical twins. A single record per CDR3 protein comes from TCRdb applying MiXCR to the 5' RACE reads. Counted here are some 1,700,000 distinct CDR3 sequences, 32% occurring once; the ten biggest clones make up 0.27%. The material sequenced was cord blood. The receptors were sampled from a newborn girl in good health.

This chain links TRBV14 with TRBJ2-5; D remains ambiguous. The V gene's germline CDR1 is SGHDN and CDR2 FVKESK. V lost 1 base and J lost 12, with 9 bases in between. This CDR3 is 11 amino acids long. This chain's CDR3 is CASSQGPLEYF. The CDR3 DNA reads as TGTGCCAGCAGCCAAGGCCCTCTAGAGTACTTC.

A few counts support this clonotype. The CDR3 coding sequence is TGTGCCAGCAGTGAAGACCCCGGGACAGCTAGCTACGAGCAGTACTTC. Protein: CASSEDPGTASYEQYF. The chain recombines TRBV6-1 with TRBJ2-7; 7 bases are a match to TRBD1. V shed 1 base and J 3 bases; nucleotides not matched to a gene: 9. Germline V gives CDR1 MNHNS, CDR2 SASEGT. The CDR3 loop spans 16 amino acids.

This clonotype appeared a single time. The chain links TRBV5-1 to TRBJ2-1, with D perhaps given as TRBD1 or TRBD2 (5 bases each). The germline V gene encodes CDR1 SGHRS and CDR2 YFSETQ. The ends were cut back, 1 base at V and 6 bases at J, with 23 bases in the middle. CDR3 length: 18 amino acids. CDR3 amino acids: CASSLSQRGIHRPNEQFF. Here the CDR3 DNA reads TGCGCCAGCAGCTTGTCCCAGAGGGGAATCCACCGTCCCAATGAGCAGTTCTTC.

This chain joins TRBV11-2 and TRBJ2-2; D is unclear. Looked up from germline, CDR1 is SGHAT and CDR2 is FQNNGV. The V end was cut by 0 bases, the J end by 8 bases, with 7 bases between. The CDR3 spans 13 residues. DNA of the CDR3: TGTGCCAGCAGCTTAGATAGGCCAGGGGAGCTGTTTTTT. It specifies CASSLDRPGELFF.

This clonotype has just a few counts. The chain combines TRBV24-1 with TRBJ2-3; D may be TRBD2 (6 bases). The V end was cut by 3 bases, the J end by 4 bases, with 7 bases between. CDR3 size: 13 residues. CDR1 and CDR2 (germline): KGHDR, SFDVKD. The CDR3 spells CATSDRLADTQYF. CDR3 nucleotides: TGTGCCACCAGTGATAGACTAGCAGATACGCAGTATTTT.

This clonotype has just a few counts. A single base separates this from a much larger clone, so it may be a read error. The rearrangement joins TRBV10-1 to TRBJ2-1; D unresolved. The CDR3 extends over 12 amino acids. Trimming took off 7 bases at V and 0 bases at J, with 4 bases between the two ends. Looked up from germline, CDR1 is WNHNN and CDR2 is SYGVQD (reference sequence). The DNA of the CDR3 is TGCGCCAGCAAGGACTCCTACAATGAGCAGTTCTTC. Its protein is CASKDSYNEQFF.

This clonotype has only a few counts. The rearrangement joins TRBV28 to TRBJ2-3; D is undetermined. Germline-derived CDR1 and CDR2 are MDHEN and SYDVKM. The CDR3 is 15 residues long. V was trimmed by 1 base and J by 1 base, leaving 9 bases between them. The CDR3 coding sequence is TGTGCCAGCAGTTTATCCCCTAAGCGCACAGATACGCAGTATTTT. Its translation is CASSLSPKRTDTQYF.

The rearrangement links TRBV3-1 to TRBJ2-3; no reliable D call. Germline V gives CDR1 LGHDT, CDR2 YNNKEL (reference sequence). This CDR3 is 16 amino acids long. V dropped 1 base and J dropped 1 base, with 12 bases sitting between them. The CDR3 DNA reads as TGTGCCAGCAGCCAAGCGCAGCACTACCGCACAGATACGCAGTATTTT. Translation gives CASSQAQHYRTDTQYF.

V usage is TRBV5-1 and J usage is TRBJ2-3, with TRBD2 identical over 10 bases. Germline V gene data show CDR1 as SGHRS and CDR2 as YFSETQ. CDR3 size: 15 residues. The ends lost 1 base at V and 4 bases at J; junction bases unmatched: 3. CDR3 in amino acids: CASSLPAGGSDTQYF. CDR3 sequence (DNA): TGCGCCAGCAGCTTGCCAGCGGGAGGGTCAGATACGCAGTATTTT.

This clonotype was found a few times. The V call is TRBV2, the J call TRBJ1-4; TRBD1 might be the D (6 bases). The CDR3 is 15 residues long. Trimming stripped 5 bases from V and 7 bases from J, with 17 bases between. The germline CDR1 and CDR2 sequences are SNHLY and FYNNEI. The CDR3 loop is CASSKRRGGGEKLFF. The CDR3, as DNA: TGTGCCAGCAGTAAACGCAGGGGCGGCGGTGAAAAACTGTTTTTT.

V is TRBV20-1 and J is TRBJ1-2; 8 bases fit TRBD1. Germline V gives CDR1 DFQATT, CDR2 SNEGSKA (reference sequence). Unmatched junction bases numbered 7, after V lost 6 bases and J lost 4 bases. The CDR3 has 13 residues. CDR3: CSADRDRLYGYTF. The CDR3 DNA sequence: TGCAGTGCGGACCGGGACAGGCTCTATGGCTACACCTTC.

As concerns this clonotype: Being one base from a much bigger clone, this may be a read error. The V call is TRBV5-1, the J call TRBJ2-7; D possibly corresponds to TRBD2 (6 bases). Germline V gene lookup returns CDR1 SGHRS and CDR2 YFSETQ. This CDR3 spans 14 amino acids. V lost 4 bases and J 7 bases, leaving 18 bases between the germline ends. The CDR3 DNA reads as TGCGCCAGCAGCGCGGGACTCTCCTACAATGAGCAGTACTTC. Protein product: CASSAGLSYNEQYF.

The chain carries TRBV29-1 and TRBJ2-5, with 10 nucleotides matching TRBD2. This CDR3 region has 15 residues. Germline lookup yields CDR1 SQVTM and CDR2 ANQGSEA. The junction had 13 bases not matched to a gene; V was cut back by 5 bases and J by 7 bases. DNA of the CDR3: TGCAGCGTTCGGGGTCCTAGCGGGAGACCGCGGACCCAGTACTTC. Translated: CSVRGPSGRPRTQYF.

V and J are TRBV5-6 and TRBJ2-3, with D hard to call. This CDR3 is 11 amino acids long. Trimming cost V 7 bases and J 8 bases, with 11 bases left between them. Germline CDR1 SGHDT, CDR2 YYEEEE. CDR3 amino acids: CASLSWGTQYF. CDR3 nucleotides: TGTGCCAGCCTCTCTTGGGGTACGCAGTATTTT.

This chain joins TRBV9 and TRBJ1-2; perhaps TRBD1 as D (6 bases). The germline V gene encodes CDR1 SGDLS and CDR2 YYNGEE. CDR3 length: 15 residues. Trimming took off 3 bases at V and 4 bases at J, with 16 bases between the two ends. CDR3 DNA sequence: TGTGCCAGCAGCGCGGCGGGGGCCGTTAGCTATGGCTACACCTTC. Residues: CASSAAGAVSYGYTF.

This clonotype was seen ten or more times. CDR3 residues: CASSLQVDEQYF. The CDR3 DNA sequence: TGTGCCAGCAGTTTACAGGTGGACGAGCAGTACTTC. This rearrangement joins TRBV28 to TRBJ2-7; D is uncertain. Germline values: CDR1 MDHEN, CDR2 SYDVKM. With 2 bases removed from V and 5 bases from J, the gap between germline ends came to 7 bases. CDR3 size: 12 residues. The complete variable domain, with remaining parts taken from reference TRBV28 and TRBJ2-7, reads DVKVTQSSRYLVKRTGEKVFLECVQDMDHENMFWYRQDPGLGLRLIYFSYDVKMKEKGDIPEGYSVSREKKERFSLILESASTNQTSMYLCASSLQVDEQYFGPGTRLTVT.